The rows below give T cell receptor beta chains drawn from one sample of a study of graft-versus-host responses after intestinal transplantation. Libraries were prepared by immunoSEQ multiplex PCR; TCRdb keeps only in-frame clonotypes and omits some of them. The profile shows about 89,000 clones, 80% to 95% of them singletons. Antigens for these TCRs are unknown. This specimen consisted of unstimulated CD4+ T cells sorted from spleen or lymph node cells, obtained before intestinal transplant. The source of these receptors is a human donor who received an intestinal transplant. Both conserved end residues are part of each CDR3. The D gene is left open where the match is weak. Size is omitted from some rows. Given values are once, few, many or a class for expanded clones.

d_call,v_call,j_call,clone_size,cdr3_nt,cdr3_aa
TRBD1,TRBV6-1,TRBJ1-5,NA,TGTGCCAGCAGGCGACAGGGGAGGGATCAGCCCCAGCATTTT,CASRRQGRDQPQHF
NA,TRBV11-2,TRBJ1-4,NA,TGTGCCAGCAGATCATCGCGGGGGGAAACTAATGAAAAACTGTTTTTT,CASRSSRGETNEKLFF
NA,TRBV29-1,TRBJ1-2,NA,TGCAGCGTGGGGCGGGGTTCTAACTATGGCTACACCTTC,CSVGRGSNYGYTF
NA,TRBV5-5,TRBJ1-5,NA,TGTGCCAGCAGCCAAAGGGGCGGCAATCAGCCCCAGCATTTT,CASSQRGGNQPQHF
TRBD1,TRBV18,TRBJ1-3,NA,TGTGCCAGCTCACCCGCGGGACAGGGGGCTGGAAACACCATATATTTT,CASSPAGQGAGNTIYF
NA,TRBV11-2,TRBJ2-2,NA,TGTGCCAGCAGCCGCACAGGGAGGCGTTTAGGCACCGGGGAGCTGTTTTTT,CASSRTGRRLGTGELFF
TRBD1,TRBV2,TRBJ2-7,NA,TGTGCCAGCACAAGACAGGGTGAGCAGTACTTC,CASTRQGEQYF
NA,TRBV5-4,TRBJ2-7,NA,TGTGCCAGCAGCTTGAATAGCGGAGGCGGGGAGCAGTACTTC,CASSLNSGGGEQYF
NA,TRBV19,TRBJ2-7,NA,TGTGCCAGTAGTATGGACACTTCCTACGAGCAGTACTTC,CASSMDTSYEQYF
TRBD2,TRBV5-1,TRBJ2-5,NA,TGCGCCAGCAGCTTACTCCTACTAGCGGGACAAGAGACCCAGTACTTC,CASSLLLLAGQETQYF
NA,TRBV5-8,TRBJ1-2,NA,TGTGCCAGCAGCTTGGAGGCGGGGAGGGGATGGAACTATGGCTACACCTTC,CASSLEAGRGWNYGYTF
NA,TRBV5-4,TRBJ2-1,once,TGTGCCAGCAGCTTGGATGCCCCCTCCTACAATGAGCAGTTCTTC,CASSLDAPSYNEQFF
NA,TRBV11-2,TRBJ1-1,NA,TGTGCCAGCAGCTTATCCGGGCAGCGAAACACTGAAGCTTTCTTT,CASSLSGQRNTEAFF
TRBD1,TRBV4-1,TRBJ2-2,NA,TGCGCCAGCAGAGGGACAGGGTCTTATACCGGGGAGCTGTTTTTT,CASRGTGSYTGELFF
TRBD2,TRBV7-2,TRBJ2-7,NA,TGTGCCAGCAGCTTAGGGGCTAGCGGGGCTTCCTACGAGCAGTACTTC,CASSLGASGASYEQYF
TRBD1,TRBV7-8,TRBJ2-7,NA,TGTGCCAGCAGCTCCACCCGGGACAGGGTGCACGAGCAGTACTTC,CASSSTRDRVHEQYF
NA,TRBV9,TRBJ1-1,NA,TGTGCCAGCAGCCCAGGGACGCGTGACACTGAAGCTTTCTTT,CASSPGTRDTEAFF
TRBD2,TRBV9,TRBJ2-2,NA,TGTGCCAGCAGCGGTAGACCTACGGGAGGTGGTACCGGGGAGCTGTTTTTT,CASSGRPTGGGTGELFF
NA,TRBV5-1,TRBJ2-3,once,TGCGCCAGCAGCGCGGATCCTAGCACAGATACGCAGTATTTT,CASSADPSTDTQYF
NA,TRBV28,TRBJ2-5,NA,TGTGCCAGCAGTTCCCCGACGACAAGGGATGAGACCCAGTACTTC,CASSSPTTRDETQYF
TRBD2,TRBV9,TRBJ2-3,NA,TGTGCCAACAGCGCGGGACTAGCGGGAAAGGGTGATACGCAGTATTTT,CANSAGLAGKGDTQYF
NA,TRBV30,TRBJ2-3,NA,TGTGCCTGGGAGCGGGGCACAGATACGCAGTATTTT,CAWERGTDTQYF
TRBD1,TRBV4-1,TRBJ1-2,NA,TGCGCCAGCAGCCAAGAGCTCTTTGAGACAGGGTATTATGGCTACACCTTC,CASSQELFETGYYGYTF
TRBD2,TRBV7-9,TRBJ2-5,NA,TGTGCCAGCAGCTTATTCGGCGGGAGGGCCAGAGGGGAGCAGTACTTC,CASSLFGGRARGEQYF
TRBD2,TRBV11-3,TRBJ2-3,NA,TGTGCCAGCAGCTTCGGAAGCGGGAGGACCGGAGATACGCAGTATTTT,CASSFGSGRTGDTQYF
TRBD1,TRBV5-1,TRBJ1-3,NA,TGCGCCAGCAGCACCCACCTGACAGGGTCTGGAAACACCATATATTTT,CASSTHLTGSGNTIYF
NA,TRBV10-2,TRBJ2-2,NA,TGCGCCAGCAGTGAGTCCACGACCAAATCCCCCGGGGAGCTGTTTTTT,CASSESTTKSPGELFF
TRBD2,TRBV5-1,TRBJ2-7,NA,TGCGCCAGCAGCCTGCCAAAGGGAGCGGGAGGAGTCTACGAGCAGTACTTC,CASSLPKGAGGVYEQYF
NA,TRBV11-2,TRBJ2-5,NA,TGTGCCAGCAGCTTTCTTGGACAGTTCCAAGAGACCCAGTACTTC,CASSFLGQFQETQYF
TRBD1,TRBV11-3,TRBJ2-7,NA,TGTGCCAGCAGCTTAGGAGGACAGGGGCTGCACTTC,CASSLGGQGLHF
NA,TRBV28,TRBJ2-7,NA,TGTGCCAGCAGTTTGACAGGCTACGAGCAGTACTTC,CASSLTGYEQYF
TRBD1,TRBV2,TRBJ2-2,few,TGTGCCAGCAGTGCGCAGGGGGCGAAAGGCGGGGAGCTGTTTTTT,CASSAQGAKGGELFF
TRBD2,TRBV15,TRBJ2-5,NA,TGTGCCACCAGCAGAGTACTAGCGGGGATCCAAGAGACCCAGTACTTC,CATSRVLAGIQETQYF
TRBD1,TRBV6-5,TRBJ2-7,NA,TGTGCCTGCGGACAGGGGTACGAGCAGTACTTC,CACGQGYEQYF
TRBD2,TRBV7-8,TRBJ2-1,NA,TGTGCCAGCAGCTTAGTTGTTCTAGCGGCCTACAATGAGCAGTTCTTC,CASSLVVLAAYNEQFF
NA,TRBV5-6,TRBJ1-3,NA,TGTGCCAGCAGCTTCTCAGGCTCTGGAAACACCATATATTTT,CASSFSGSGNTIYF
TRBD2,TRBV7-9,TRBJ2-1,once,TGTGCCAGCAGCCCGGGACTAGCGGGAGTATCTCAATATTCTGGTGAGCAGTTCTTC,CASSPGLAGVSQYSGEQFF
NA,TRBV5-1,TRBJ2-5,NA,TGCGCCAGCAGCTTGAACCGGGCCCAAGAGACCCAGTACTTC,CASSLNRAQETQYF
NA,TRBV7-9,TRBJ1-1,NA,TGTGCCAGCAGCTACCAGGGGTTTTACACTGAAGCTTTCTTT,CASSYQGFYTEAFF
TRBD2,TRBV11-3,TRBJ2-3,NA,TGTGCCAGCAGCTCCCGGACTAGCGGGAGGGCCCAAGAATGCACAGATACGCAGTATTTT,CASSSRTSGRAQECTDTQYF